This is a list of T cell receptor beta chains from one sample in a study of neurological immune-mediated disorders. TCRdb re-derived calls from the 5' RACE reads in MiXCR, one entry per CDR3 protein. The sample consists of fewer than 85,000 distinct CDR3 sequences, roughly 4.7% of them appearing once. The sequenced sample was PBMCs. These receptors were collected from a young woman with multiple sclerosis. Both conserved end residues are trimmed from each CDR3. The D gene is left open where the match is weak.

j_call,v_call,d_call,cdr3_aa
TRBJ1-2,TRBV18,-,ASSPDDGYT
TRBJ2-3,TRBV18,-,ASSPGSIPSTDTQY
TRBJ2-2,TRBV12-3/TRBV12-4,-,ASSLQTISGELF
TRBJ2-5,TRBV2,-,ASQASRQETQY
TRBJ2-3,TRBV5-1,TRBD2,ASSLEVGLAGADTQY
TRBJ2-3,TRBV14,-,ASSQVHRGTTDTQY
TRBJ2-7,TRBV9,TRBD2,ASSVDPGGEYEQY
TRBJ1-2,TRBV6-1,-,ASSRSDYYGYT
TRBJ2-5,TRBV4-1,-,ASSQDRGTAQETQY
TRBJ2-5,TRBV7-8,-,ASSLGARLRQETQY
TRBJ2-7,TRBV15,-,ATSRDFLGAGEQY
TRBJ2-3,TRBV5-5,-,ASSFQTDTQY
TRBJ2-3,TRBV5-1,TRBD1,ASGRRTGGNTDTQY
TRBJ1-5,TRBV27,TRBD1,ASSGTGSQPQH
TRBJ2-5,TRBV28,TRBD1,ASSRQGAKETQY
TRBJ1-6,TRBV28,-,ASRVSRAPSGNSPLN
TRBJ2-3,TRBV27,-,ASSLVFTDTQY
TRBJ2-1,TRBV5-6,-,ASSFFPAGAVSEQF
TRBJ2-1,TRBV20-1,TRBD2,SAQRGSSYNEQF
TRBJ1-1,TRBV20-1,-,SAKSGNTEAF
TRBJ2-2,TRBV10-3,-,AISELFFAKGASNTGELF
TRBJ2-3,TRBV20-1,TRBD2,SASNRGYWTSGGTDTQY
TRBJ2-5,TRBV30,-,AWGERFLQETQY
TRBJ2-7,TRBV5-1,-,ASSLTGPYEQY
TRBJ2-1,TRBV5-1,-,ASSLDRAGNEQF
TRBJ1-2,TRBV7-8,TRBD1,ASSRTGTGYGYT
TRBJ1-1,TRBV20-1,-,SAGKNTEAF
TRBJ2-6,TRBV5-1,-,ASSLLPSGANVLT
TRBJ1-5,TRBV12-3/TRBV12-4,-,ASSAGGVWAQH
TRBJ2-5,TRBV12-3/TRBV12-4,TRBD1,ASSPGDRARETQY
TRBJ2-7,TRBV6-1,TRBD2,ASRPSGSPYEQY
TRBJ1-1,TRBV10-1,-,ASSVGIGDTEAF
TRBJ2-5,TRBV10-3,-,ATLGSSGETQY
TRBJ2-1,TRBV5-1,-,ASRYTTGSDEQF
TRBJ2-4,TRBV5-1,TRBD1,ASSGGQNVAKNIQY
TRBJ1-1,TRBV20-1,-,SALSDPTSF
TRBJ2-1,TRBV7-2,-,ASTKSGLAGGAF
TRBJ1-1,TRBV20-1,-,SARDRGTEAF
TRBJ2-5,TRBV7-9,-,ASSFSGRETQY
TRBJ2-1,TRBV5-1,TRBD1,ASSLRTGDYNEQF
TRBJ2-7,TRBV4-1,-,ASSQGAEGEQY
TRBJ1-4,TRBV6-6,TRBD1,ASSYTGTENEKLF
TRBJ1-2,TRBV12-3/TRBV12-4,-,ASSVRTLAYGYT
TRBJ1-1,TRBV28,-,ASRPGASTEAF
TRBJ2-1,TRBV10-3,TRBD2,AAREDNEQF
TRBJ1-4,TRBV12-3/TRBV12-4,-,ASRLGTSTNEKLF
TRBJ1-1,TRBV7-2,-,ASSSNWGTEAF
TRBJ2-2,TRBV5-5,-,ASSLAQGHGELF
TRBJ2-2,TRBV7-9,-,ASSPGTLEGGELF
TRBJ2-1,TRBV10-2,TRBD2,ASKRLAAYNEQF
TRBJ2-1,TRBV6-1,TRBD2,ASRVGGSSYNEQF
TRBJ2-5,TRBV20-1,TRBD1,SARQRQGAGLRSFPY
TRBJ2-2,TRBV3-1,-,ASSQVPGTGELF
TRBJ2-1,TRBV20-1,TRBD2,SASAGVGEQF
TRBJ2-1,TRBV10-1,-,ASSEVGGGNEQF
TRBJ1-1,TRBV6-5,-,ASSYLGGGGTEAF
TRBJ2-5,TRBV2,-,ASRGLETQY
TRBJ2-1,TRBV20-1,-,SASGTPRTFGF